The T cell receptor (beta chain) described here comes from a study of blood T cells in healthy people across ages. Study-level results: One million T cells yielded diversity estimates that were considered underestimates.

On this clonotype itself: The antigen is unknown.

The total RNA that was extracted per sample amounted to at least 5 micrograms. This CDR3 region has 14 residues. From germline, CDR1 is SQVTM and CDR2 ANQGSEA. The V segment lost 8 bases and the J segment 4 bases; nucleotides outside the gene matches: 7. Through a sample-barcoded 5' primer and a J-beta primer mix, a second PCR was run for roughly 7 to 11 cycles. Tagging of each cDNA molecule was performed by a template-switch adaptor with 12 random nucleotides. In TCRdb, the 5' RACE reads were re-called with MiXCR into one record per CDR3 protein. The table includes under 1,000,000 distinct CDR3 sequences, 35% to 50% detected once.

The receptor's source is a man older than 75 in good health. This sequence joins TRBV29-1 and TRBJ2-1; 11 nucleotides line up with TRBD2. Specimen: blood. CDR3 residues: CSWASGRLYNEQFF. The CDR3 DNA follows: TGCAGCTGGGCTAGCGGGAGGCTTTACAATGAGCAGTTCTTC.